The T cell receptor beta chain under discussion was sequenced for a study of radiation and T cells in renal cell carcinoma. Study conclusions and caveats: Top tumor clonotypes rose in blood 2 weeks post-radiation, then contracted.

Time point: blood 4 weeks post-SBRT, at nephrectomy. Treatment noted: 15 Gy SBRT to primary tumor, nephrectomy 4 weeks later. The CDR3 has 16 residues. Germline V gene data show CDR1 as SGHAT and CDR2 as FQNNGV. V shed 6 bases and J shed 2 bases, with 19 bases lying between them. Concerning this clone: Its specificity is not known.

Repertoires were generated with immunoSEQ multiplex PCR, while TCRdb's copy carries only in-frame clones and drops some. The sample includes around 100,000 clones, around 83% of them seen just once. This receptor was obtained from a man aged 55 to 69 with renal cell carcinoma. This chain links TRBV11-2 with TRBJ2-5; either TRBD1 or TRBD2 may fit D (6 bases each). The sequencing used blood, collected from a patient whose treatment included radiotherapy and nephrectomy. The CDR3 region has the DNA TGTGCCAGCAGACTCCTAACAGGGAGGTTACAAGAGACCCAGTACTTC. Translated, it gives CASRLLTGRLQETQYF. The full variable domain, in which reference TRBV11-2 and TRBJ2-5 provide the parts outside the CDR3, is EAGVAQSPRYKIIEKRQSVAFWCNPISGHATLYWYQQILGQGPKLLIQFQNNGVVDDSQLPKDRFSAERLKGVDSTLKIQPAKLEDSAVYLCASRLLTGRLQETQYFGPGTRLLVL.